This T cell receptor (beta chain) was observed in a study of T-cell reconstitution after alpha-beta-depleted transplantation in children. Whole-study results and caveats: A year had passed since transplant, and T-cell counts and diversity by then came mostly from newly produced T cells. Several hundred expanded graft clones reportedly supplied alpha-beta T cells about two months after transplant.

Germline V gene lookup returns CDR1 DFQATT and CDR2 SNEGSKA (reference sequence). CDR3 length: 16 amino acids. Deletions cut 3 bases from V and 2 bases from J, with 14 bases between. This sample's TCRbeta library carried unique molecular identifier barcodes. TCRdb recomputed calls from the PCR reads with MiXCR, one row per CDR3 protein. This table has a few hundred thousand distinct CDR3 sequences, less than 9.5% appearing once. This clonotype occurred many times. Its target is unknown. The V and J genes are TRBV20-1 and TRBJ2-6; maybe TRBD1 (7 bases). The sequences come from peripheral blood, collected 360 days after TCRalphabeta/CD19-depleted stem cell transplant. The clonotype originates from a female patient between 2 and 15 years old who had a stem cell transplant for Fanconi anemia, so the T cells may come from the graft donor. CDR3 region: CSARVQGGPGANVLTF. The CDR3 coding sequence is TGCAGTGCTAGGGTCCAGGGGGGTCCTGGGGCCAACGTCCTGACTTTC.